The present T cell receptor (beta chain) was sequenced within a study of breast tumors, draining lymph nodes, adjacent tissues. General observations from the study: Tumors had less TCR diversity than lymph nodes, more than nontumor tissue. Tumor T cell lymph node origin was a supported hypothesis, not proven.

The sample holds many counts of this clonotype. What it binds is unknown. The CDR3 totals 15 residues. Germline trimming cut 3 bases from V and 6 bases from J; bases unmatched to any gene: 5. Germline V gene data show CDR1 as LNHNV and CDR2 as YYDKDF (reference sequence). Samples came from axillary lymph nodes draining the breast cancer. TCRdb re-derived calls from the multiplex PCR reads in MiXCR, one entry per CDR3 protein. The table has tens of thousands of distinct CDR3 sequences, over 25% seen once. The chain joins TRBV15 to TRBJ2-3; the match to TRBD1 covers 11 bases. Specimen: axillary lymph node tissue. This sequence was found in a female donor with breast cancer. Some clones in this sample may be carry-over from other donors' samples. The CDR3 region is CATSRGTGGSDTQYF. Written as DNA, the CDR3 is TGTGCCACCAGCAGGGGGACAGGGGGATCGGATACGCAGTATTTT.